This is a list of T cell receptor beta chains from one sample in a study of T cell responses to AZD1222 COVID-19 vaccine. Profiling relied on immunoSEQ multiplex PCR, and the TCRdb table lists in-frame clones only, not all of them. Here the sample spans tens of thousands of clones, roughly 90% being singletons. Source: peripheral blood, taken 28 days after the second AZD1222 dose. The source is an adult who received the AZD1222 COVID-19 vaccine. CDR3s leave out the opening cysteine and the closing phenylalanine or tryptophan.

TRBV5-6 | ASSGSDEKLF
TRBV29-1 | SVPATGGAGKLF
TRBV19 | ASCARTGMNTEAF
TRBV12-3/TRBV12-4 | ASSDRGNQPQH
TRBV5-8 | ASSLRGLEQY
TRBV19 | ASSILQGNYGYT
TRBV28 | ASLLASGANVLT
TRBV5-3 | ARSAPRQLNQPQH
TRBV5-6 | ASSPRWTGMNEQF
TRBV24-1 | ATSDFPGDYGYT
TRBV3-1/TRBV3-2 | ASSQGQDFYEKLF
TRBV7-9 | ASSQQGRGANVLT
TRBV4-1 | ASSPGRVAGGSAKNIQY
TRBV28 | ASRRRRQGLNEQY
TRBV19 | ASSMRQSSNQPQH
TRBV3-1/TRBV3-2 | ASSQVLGSKAKNIQY
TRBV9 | ASSPQTVYGYT
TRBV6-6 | ASSHMGLQH
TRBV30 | AWRSGAYTQY
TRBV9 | ASSVEGLTDTQY
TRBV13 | ASSGQEHEKLF
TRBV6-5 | ASWLGGISNQPQH
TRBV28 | ASSSPGTSYEQY
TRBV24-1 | ATSAGTDTQY
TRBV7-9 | ASSLLSTGELF
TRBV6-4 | ASSVRSGSSYNEQF
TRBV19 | ASGRGFGETQY